This TCR beta chain was sequenced in a study of technical replicates of blood from several donors. CDR1 and CDR2 (germline): SGHTA, FQGNSA. With 5 bases removed from V and 5 bases from J, the gap between germline ends came to 21 bases. There are 16 residues in the CDR3. Generated by immunoSEQ multiplex PCR, the TCRdb table keeps only in-frame clones and is missing some. The table includes about 70,000 clones, approximately 97% detected once. The sequencing sample was made of T cells isolated from PBMCs. The chain uses TRBV7-2 and TRBJ1-1; D is unresolved. The sequence was collected from a human donor in good health. The chain's CDR3 is CASSPSLDRGETEAFF. CDR3 DNA sequence: TGTGCCAGCAGCCCGAGCTTAGACCGCGGGGAGACTGAAGCTTTCTTT.